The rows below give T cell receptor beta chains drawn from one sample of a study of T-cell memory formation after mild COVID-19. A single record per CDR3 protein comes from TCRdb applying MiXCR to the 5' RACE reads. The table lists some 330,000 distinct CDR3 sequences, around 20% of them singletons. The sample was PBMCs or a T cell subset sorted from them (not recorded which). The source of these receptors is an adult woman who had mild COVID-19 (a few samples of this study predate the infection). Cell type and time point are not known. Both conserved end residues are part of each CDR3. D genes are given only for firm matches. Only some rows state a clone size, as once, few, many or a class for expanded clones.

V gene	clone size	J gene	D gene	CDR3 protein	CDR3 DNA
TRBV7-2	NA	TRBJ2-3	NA	CASTTDGNTDTQYF	TGTGCCAGCACCACCGACGGGAACACAGATACGCAGTATTTT
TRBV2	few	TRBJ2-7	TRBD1	CASGQGGAPTYEQYF	TGTGCCAGCGGCCAAGGGGGCGCCCCTACCTACGAGCAGTACTTC
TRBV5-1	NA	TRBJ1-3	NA	CASSLFGRSDSGNTIYF	TGCGCCAGCAGCTTGTTCGGCAGGTCGGACTCTGGAAACACCATATATTTT
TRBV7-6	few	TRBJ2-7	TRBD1	CASRDPGQGYEQYF	TGTGCCAGCAGGGACCCGGGACAGGGCTACGAGCAGTACTTC
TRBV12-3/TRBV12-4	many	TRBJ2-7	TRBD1	CASSLRTGGSYEQYF	TGTGCCAGCAGTTTGAGGACAGGGGGCTCCTACGAGCAGTACTTC
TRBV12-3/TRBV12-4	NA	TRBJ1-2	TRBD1	CASSFRGQGIHYGYTF	TGTGCCAGCAGTTTTCGGGGACAGGGAATCCACTATGGCTACACCTTC
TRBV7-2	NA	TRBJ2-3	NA	CASSLNDQDTQYF	TGTGCCAGCAGCTTGAACGACCAGGATACGCAGTATTTT
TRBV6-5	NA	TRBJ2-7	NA	CASSYKLGLTYYEQYF	TGTGCCAGCAGTTATAAGCTGGGACTGACTTACTACGAGCAGTACTTC
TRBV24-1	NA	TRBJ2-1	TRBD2	CATSDRTSGSYNEQFF	TGTGCCACCAGTGACCGAACTAGCGGGTCCTACAATGAGCAGTTCTTC
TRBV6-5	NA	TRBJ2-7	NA	CASSYSKLQTYEQYF	TGTGCCAGCAGTTACTCGAAGTTGCAAACCTACGAGCAGTACTTC
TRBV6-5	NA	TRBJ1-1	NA	CASSYSLLPNTEAFF	TGTGCCAGCAGTTACTCGTTGTTACCGAACACTGAAGCTTTCTTT
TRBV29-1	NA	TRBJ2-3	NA	CSVESGAATTQYF	TGCAGCGTTGAATCTGGTGCCGCCACTACGCAGTATTTT
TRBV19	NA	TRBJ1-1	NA	CASSITGNTEAFF	TGTGCCAGTAGTATTACTGGGAACACTGAAGCTTTCTTT
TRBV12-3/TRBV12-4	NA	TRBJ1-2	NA	CASSPKDTPFDYGYTF	TGTGCCAGCAGCCCGAAGGACACGCCCTTTGACTATGGCTACACCTTC
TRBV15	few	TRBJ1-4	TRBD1	CATSGGQGAYNEKLFF	TGTGCCACCAGCGGAGGACAGGGGGCCTATAATGAAAAACTGTTTTTT
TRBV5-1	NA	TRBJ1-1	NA	CASSLAGRSEAFF	TGCGCCAGCAGCTTGGCAGGGAGATCTGAAGCTTTCTTT
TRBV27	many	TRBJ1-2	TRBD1	CASSSRGSSYGYTF	TGTGCCAGCAGTTCCAGGGGGTCTAGTTATGGCTACACCTTC
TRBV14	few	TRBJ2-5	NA	CASSQGSGSRVETQYF	TGTGCCAGCAGCCAAGGGTCAGGTTCGCGGGTCGAGACCCAGTACTTC
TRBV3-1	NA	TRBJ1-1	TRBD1	CASSPETGGAFF	TGTGCCAGCAGCCCAGAAACAGGGGGAGCTTTCTTT
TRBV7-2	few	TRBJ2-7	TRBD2	CASSYQRGDSYEQYF	TGTGCCAGCAGCTACCAGCGGGGTGATTCCTACGAGCAGTACTTC
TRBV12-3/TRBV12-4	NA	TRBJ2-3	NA	CASLSSVDTQYF	TGTGCCAGCTTGTCCTCTGTGGATACGCAGTATTTT
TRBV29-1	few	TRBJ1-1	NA	CSVEAGGVTEAFF	TGCAGCGTTGAAGCCGGAGGGGTGACTGAAGCTTTCTTT
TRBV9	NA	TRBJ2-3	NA	CASSVRPPGQSREDTQYF	TGTGCCAGCAGCGTACGCCCCCCAGGACAGAGCCGGGAAGATACGCAGTATTTT
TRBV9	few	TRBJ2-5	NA	CASSVEPGETQYF	TGTGCCAGCAGCGTAGAGCCCGGGGAGACCCAGTACTTC
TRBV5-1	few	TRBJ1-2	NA	CASSLESRENYGYTF	TGCGCCAGCAGCTTGGAAAGTCGGGAAAACTATGGCTACACCTTC
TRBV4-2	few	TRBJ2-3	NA	CASSQAGSYGTDTQYF	TGTGCCAGCAGCCAAGCCGGCAGTTACGGCACAGATACGCAGTATTTT
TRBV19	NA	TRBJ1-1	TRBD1	CASSPTGQLNTEAFF	TGTGCCAGTAGTCCTACGGGACAGTTGAACACTGAAGCTTTCTTT
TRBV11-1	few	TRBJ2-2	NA	CASSLSQPGELFF	TGTGCCAGCAGCTTATCACAGCCCGGGGAGCTGTTTTTT
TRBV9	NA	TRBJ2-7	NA	CASSLRPSYEQYF	TGTGCCAGCAGCCTTCGTCCCTCCTACGAGCAGTACTTC
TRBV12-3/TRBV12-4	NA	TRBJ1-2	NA	CASSPRFAGYGYTF	TGTGCCAGCAGTCCACGGTTTGCTGGGTATGGCTACACCTTC
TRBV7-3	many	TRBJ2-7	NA	CASSLLAESSYEQYF	TGTGCCAGCAGCTTATTAGCGGAAAGCTCCTACGAGCAGTACTTC
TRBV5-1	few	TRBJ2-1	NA	CASSLAGANNEQFF	TGCGCCAGCAGCTTGGCAGGGGCTAACAATGAGCAGTTCTTC
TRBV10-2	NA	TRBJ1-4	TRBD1	CASSDSGQGATNEKLFF	TGCGCCAGCAGTGACTCCGGACAGGGGGCAACTAATGAAAAACTGTTTTTT
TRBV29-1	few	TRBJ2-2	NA	CSVASGRGAGELFF	TGCAGCGTTGCGAGTGGCAGGGGCGCCGGGGAGCTGTTTTTT
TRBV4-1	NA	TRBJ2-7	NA	CASSHHSADDEQYF	TGCGCCAGCAGCCACCATAGTGCGGATGACGAGCAGTACTTC
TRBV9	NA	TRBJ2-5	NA	CASSVTSGGWETQYF	TGTGCCAGCAGCGTTACTTCGGGGGGCTGGGAGACCCAGTACTTC
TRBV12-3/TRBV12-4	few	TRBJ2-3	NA	CASSLMRGWSTDTQYF	TGTGCCAGCAGTTTAATGAGGGGATGGAGCACAGATACGCAGTATTTT
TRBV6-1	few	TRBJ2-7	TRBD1	CASSPTGDKLHEQYF	TGTGCCAGCAGTCCTACAGGGGATAAGTTACACGAGCAGTACTTC
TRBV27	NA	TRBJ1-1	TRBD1	CASQGQGKTEAFF	TGTGCCAGCCAGGGACAGGGTAAGACTGAAGCTTTCTTT
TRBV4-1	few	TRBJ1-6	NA	CASSPLTMFDSLDSPLHF	TGCGCCAGCAGCCCACTAACGATGTTTGACAGTCTGGATTCACCCCTCCACTTT
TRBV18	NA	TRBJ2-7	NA	CASSPQQSGEQYF	TGTGCCAGCTCACCCCAGCAGAGTGGCGAGCAGTACTTC
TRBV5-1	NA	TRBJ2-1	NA	CASTGGVLYNEQFF	TGCGCCAGCACCGGAGGGGTCCTTTACAATGAGCAGTTCTTC
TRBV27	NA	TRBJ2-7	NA	CASGAPPAEQYF	TGTGCCAGCGGGGCTCCCCCCGCCGAGCAGTACTTC
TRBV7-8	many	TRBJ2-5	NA	CASSSGRETQYF	TGTGCCAGCAGCTCAGGACGGGAGACCCAGTACTTC
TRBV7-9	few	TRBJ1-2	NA	CASRDGGGYTF	TGTGCCAGCAGAGACGGGGGGGGCTACACCTTC
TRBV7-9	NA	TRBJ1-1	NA	CASSLGLGREAFF	TGTGCCAGCAGCTTAGGTTTGGGCCGTGAAGCTTTCTTT
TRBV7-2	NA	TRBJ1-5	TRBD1	CASSLRGPGQPQHF	TGTGCCAGCAGCTTAAGGGGGCCGGGTCAGCCCCAGCATTTT
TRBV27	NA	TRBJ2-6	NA	CASSFGGANVLTF	TGTGCCAGCAGTTTTGGTGGGGCCAACGTCCTGACTTTC